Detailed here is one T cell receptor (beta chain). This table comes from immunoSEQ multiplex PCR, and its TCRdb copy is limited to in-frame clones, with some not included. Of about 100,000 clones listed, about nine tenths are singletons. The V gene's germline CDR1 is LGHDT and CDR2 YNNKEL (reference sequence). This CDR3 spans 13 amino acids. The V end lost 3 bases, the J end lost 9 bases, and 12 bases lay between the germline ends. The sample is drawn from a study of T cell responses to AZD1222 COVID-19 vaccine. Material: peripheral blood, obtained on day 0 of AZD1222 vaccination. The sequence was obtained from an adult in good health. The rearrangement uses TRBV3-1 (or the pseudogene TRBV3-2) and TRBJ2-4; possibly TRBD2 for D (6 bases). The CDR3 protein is CASSHGTLGIQYF. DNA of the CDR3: TGTGCCAGCAGCCACGGGACTTTAGGCATTCAGTACTTC.